This T cell receptor (beta chain) was sequenced during a study of T-cell reconstitution after alpha-beta-depleted transplantation in children. There are many counts of this clonotype. The target antigen is unknown. Per the germline V gene, CDR1 is SGHTA and CDR2 is FQGNSA. V lost 1 base and J 2 bases, leaving 14 bases between the germline ends. The CDR3 is 16 amino acids. Overall study findings and caveats: From surviving recipient T cells and thymic progenitors came the high day-60 TCRbeta diversity observed in some patients. T cells produced anew were the main source of T-cell counts and diversity one year after transplant. Where alpha-beta T cells came from about two months after transplant was reportedly several hundred expanded graft clones.

This sample's TCRbeta library carried unique molecular identifier barcodes. TCRdb redid the calling of the PCR reads with MiXCR, one entry per CDR3 protein. The table has approximately 500,000 distinct CDR3 sequences, over 9.5% seen once. Sample: PBMCs, taken before TCRalphabeta/CD19-depleted stem cell transplant. The sequence was collected from a child aged 2 to 15 with inherited bone marrow failure, due to receive a stem cell transplant. The genes are TRBV7-2 and TRBJ1-2; perhaps TRBD1 as D (5 bases). The CDR3 DNA follows: TGTGCCAGCAGCTTAGGAGACAGCTTACCCAACTATGGCTACACCTTC. It translates to CASSLGDSLPNYGYTF.